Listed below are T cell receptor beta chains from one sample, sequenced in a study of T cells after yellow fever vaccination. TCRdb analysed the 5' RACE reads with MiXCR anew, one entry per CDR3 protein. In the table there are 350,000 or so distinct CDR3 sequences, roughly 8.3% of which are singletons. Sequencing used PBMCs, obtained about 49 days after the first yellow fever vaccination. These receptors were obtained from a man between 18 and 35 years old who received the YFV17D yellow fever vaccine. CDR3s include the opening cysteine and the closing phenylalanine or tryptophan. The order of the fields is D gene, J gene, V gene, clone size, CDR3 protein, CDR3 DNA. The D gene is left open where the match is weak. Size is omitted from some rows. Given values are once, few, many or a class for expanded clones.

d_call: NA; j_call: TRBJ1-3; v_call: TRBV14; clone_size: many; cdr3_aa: CASSQAGTISGNTIYF; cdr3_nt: TGTGCCAGCAGCCAAGCGGGGACGATCTCTGGAAACACCATATATTTT
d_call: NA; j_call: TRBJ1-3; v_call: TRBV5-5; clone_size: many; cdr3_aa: CASSLPGGNTIYF; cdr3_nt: TGTGCCAGCAGCCTACCCGGTGGAAACACCATATATTTT
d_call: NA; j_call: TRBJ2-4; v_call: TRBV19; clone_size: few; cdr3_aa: CASVDRRLAKNIQYF; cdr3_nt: TGTGCCAGTGTGGACAGACGATTAGCCAAAAACATTCAGTACTTC
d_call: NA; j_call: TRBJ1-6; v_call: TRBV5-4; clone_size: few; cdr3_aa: CASSSSSQGNSPLHF; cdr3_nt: TGTGCCAGCAGCTCGTCCTCTCAAGGGAATTCACCCCTCCACTTT
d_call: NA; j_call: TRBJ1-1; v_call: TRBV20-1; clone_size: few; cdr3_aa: CSARVGQGFTEAFF; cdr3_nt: TGCAGTGCTAGGGTGGGGCAGGGGTTCACTGAAGCTTTCTTT
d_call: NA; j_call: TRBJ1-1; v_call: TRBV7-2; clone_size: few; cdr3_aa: CASSTHWRGPEAFF; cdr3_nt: TGTGCCAGCAGCACCCACTGGCGGGGCCCTGAAGCTTTCTTT
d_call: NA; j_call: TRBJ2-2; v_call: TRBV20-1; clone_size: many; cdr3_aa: CSARGVEGTGELFF; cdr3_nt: TGCAGTGCTAGGGGGGTGGAGGGCACCGGGGAGCTGTTTTTT
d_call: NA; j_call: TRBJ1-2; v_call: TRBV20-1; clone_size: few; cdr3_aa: CSAPNPSGYGYTF; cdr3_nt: TGCAGTGCCCCAAACCCGAGCGGCTATGGCTACACCTTC
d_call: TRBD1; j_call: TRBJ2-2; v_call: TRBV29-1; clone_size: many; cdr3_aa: CSVPGQGAAGELFF; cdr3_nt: TGCAGCGTTCCGGGACAGGGGGCCGCCGGGGAGCTGTTTTTT
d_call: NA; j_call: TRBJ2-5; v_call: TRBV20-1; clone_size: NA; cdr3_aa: CSGVARAKDPETQYF; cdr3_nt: TGCAGTGGCGTAGCCCGGGCCAAAGACCCGGAGACCCAGTACTTC
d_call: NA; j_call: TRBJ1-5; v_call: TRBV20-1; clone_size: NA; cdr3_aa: CSAETAYSNQPQHF; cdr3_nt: TGCAGTGCAGAGACAGCCTATAGCAATCAGCCCCAGCATTTT
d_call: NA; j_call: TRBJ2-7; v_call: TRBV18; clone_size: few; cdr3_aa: CASSPPAETDEQYF; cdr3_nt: TGTGCCAGCTCACCACCGGCAGAGACGGACGAGCAGTACTTC
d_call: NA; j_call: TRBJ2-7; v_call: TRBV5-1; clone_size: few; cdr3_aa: CASSLELPAPYEQYF; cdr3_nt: TGCGCCAGCAGCTTGGAGTTGCCCGCACCCTACGAGCAGTACTTC
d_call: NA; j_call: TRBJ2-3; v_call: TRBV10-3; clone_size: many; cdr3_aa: CAIGGRLTSGSTDTQYF; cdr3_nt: TGTGCCATCGGGGGACGACTGACCAGCGGCAGCACAGATACGCAGTATTTT
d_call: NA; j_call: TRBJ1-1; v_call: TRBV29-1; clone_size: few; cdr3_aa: CSVDDSTSAFF; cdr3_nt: TGCAGCGTTGATGACTCTACTAGTGCTTTCTTT
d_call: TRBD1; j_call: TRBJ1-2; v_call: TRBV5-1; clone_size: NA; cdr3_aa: CASSRIPGQIDYGYTF; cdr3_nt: TGCGCCAGCAGCCGGATCCCGGGACAGATAGACTATGGCTACACCTTC
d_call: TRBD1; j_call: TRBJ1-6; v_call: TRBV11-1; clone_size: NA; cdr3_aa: CASSDRQGFTYNSPLHF; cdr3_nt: TGTGCCAGCAGCGACCGACAGGGCTTCACCTATAATTCACCCCTCCACTTT
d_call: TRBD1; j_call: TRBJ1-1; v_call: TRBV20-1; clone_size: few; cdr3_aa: CSARDPGTGDTEAFF; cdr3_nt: TGCAGTGCTAGGGATCCCGGGACAGGGGACACTGAAGCTTTCTTT
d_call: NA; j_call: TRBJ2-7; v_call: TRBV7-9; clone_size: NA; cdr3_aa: CASSLTGHSDLSYEQYF; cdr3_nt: TGTGCCAGCAGCCTAACAGGACACTCCGACCTCTCCTACGAGCAGTACTTC
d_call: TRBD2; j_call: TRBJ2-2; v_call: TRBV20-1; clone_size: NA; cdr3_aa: CSALSGGGNTGELFF; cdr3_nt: TGCAGTGCTCTCAGCGGGGGTGGAAACACCGGGGAGCTGTTTTTT
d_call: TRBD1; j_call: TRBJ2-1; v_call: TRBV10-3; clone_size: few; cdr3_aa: CAISSQGANEQFF; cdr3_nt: TGTGCCATCTCATCACAGGGGGCCAATGAGCAGTTCTTC
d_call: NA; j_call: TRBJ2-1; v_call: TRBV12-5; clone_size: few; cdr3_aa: CASGEARVGPYNEQFF; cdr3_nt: TGTGCTAGTGGCGAAGCCAGGGTGGGCCCCTACAATGAGCAGTTCTTC
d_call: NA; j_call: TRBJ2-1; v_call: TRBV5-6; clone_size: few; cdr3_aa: CASSLGLGGEQFF; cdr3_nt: TGTGCCAGCAGCTTGGGACTAGGCGGGGAGCAGTTCTTC
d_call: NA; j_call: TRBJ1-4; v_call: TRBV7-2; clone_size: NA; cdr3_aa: CASSRSNGAGRNEKLFF; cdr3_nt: TGTGCCAGCAGTCGGTCGAACGGGGCAGGACGTAATGAAAAACTGTTTTTT
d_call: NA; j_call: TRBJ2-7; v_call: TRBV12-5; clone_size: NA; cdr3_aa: CASGLPRGGQYF; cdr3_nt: TGTGCTAGTGGTTTGCCCAGGGGGGGGCAGTACTTC
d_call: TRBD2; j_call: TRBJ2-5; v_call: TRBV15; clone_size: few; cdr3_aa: CATSRVQGLGETQYF; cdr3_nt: TGTGCCACCAGCAGAGTTCAGGGACTAGGGGAGACCCAGTACTTC
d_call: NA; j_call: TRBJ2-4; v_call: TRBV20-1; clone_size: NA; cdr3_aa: CSARDMLIAKNIQYF; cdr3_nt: TGCAGTGCTAGAGATATGCTGATAGCCAAAAACATTCAGTACTTC
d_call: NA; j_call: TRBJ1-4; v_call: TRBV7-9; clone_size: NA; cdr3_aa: CASSFNEPTNEKLFF; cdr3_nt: TGTGCCAGCAGCTTTAATGAGCCAACTAATGAAAAACTGTTTTTT
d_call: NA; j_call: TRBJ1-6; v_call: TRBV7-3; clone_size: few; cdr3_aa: CASSATGSSPLHF; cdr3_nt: TGTGCCAGCAGCGCTACAGGAAGTTCACCCCTCCACTTT
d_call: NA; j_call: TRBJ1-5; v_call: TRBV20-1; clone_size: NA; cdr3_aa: CSARDMGSSNQPQHF; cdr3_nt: TGCAGTGCTAGAGATATGGGGAGTAGCAATCAGCCCCAGCATTTT
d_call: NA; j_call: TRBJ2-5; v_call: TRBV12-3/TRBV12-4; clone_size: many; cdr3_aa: CASSLGSRETQYF; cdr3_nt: TGTGCCAGCAGTTTGGGCTCAAGAGAGACCCAGTACTTC
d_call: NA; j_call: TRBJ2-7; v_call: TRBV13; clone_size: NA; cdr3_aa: CASSLAREIYEQYF; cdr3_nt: TGTGCCAGCAGCTTAGCCAGGGAGATCTACGAGCAGTACTTC
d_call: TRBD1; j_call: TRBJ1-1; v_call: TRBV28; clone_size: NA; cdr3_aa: CASSSPPGQGGTEAFF; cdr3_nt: TGTGCCAGCAGTTCACCTCCGGGACAGGGTGGCACTGAAGCTTTCTTT
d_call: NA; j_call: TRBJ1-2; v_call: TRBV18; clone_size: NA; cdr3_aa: CASSPVPREGYTF; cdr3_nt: TGTGCCAGCTCACCCGTCCCGAGGGAGGGCTACACCTTC
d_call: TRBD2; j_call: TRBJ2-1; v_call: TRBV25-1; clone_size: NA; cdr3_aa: CASSETGSREVEQFF; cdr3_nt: TGTGCCAGCAGTGAAACAGGGTCGCGGGAGGTTGAGCAGTTCTTC
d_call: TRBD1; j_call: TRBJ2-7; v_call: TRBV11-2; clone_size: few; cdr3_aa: CASSPRWSGQGSYEQYF; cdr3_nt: TGTGCCAGCAGCCCACGGTGGTCCGGACAGGGGTCCTACGAGCAGTACTTC
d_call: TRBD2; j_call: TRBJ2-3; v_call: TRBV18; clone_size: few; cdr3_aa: CASSPGTSGADTQYF; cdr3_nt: TGTGCCAGCTCACCCGGGACTAGCGGCGCAGATACGCAGTATTTT
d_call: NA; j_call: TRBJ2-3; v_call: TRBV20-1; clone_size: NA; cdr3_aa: CSAEPAWGTDTQYF; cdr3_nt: TGCAGTGCGGAACCCGCCTGGGGCACAGATACGCAGTATTTT
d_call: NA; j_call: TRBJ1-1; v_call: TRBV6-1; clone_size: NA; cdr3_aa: CASSAGRTNTEAFF; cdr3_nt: TGTGCCAGCAGTGCGGGACGGACGAACACTGAAGCTTTCTTT
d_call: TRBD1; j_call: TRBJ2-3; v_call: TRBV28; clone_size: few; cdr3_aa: CASNGWDSDTDTQYF; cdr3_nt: TGTGCCAGCAACGGGTGGGACAGCGACACAGATACGCAGTATTTT
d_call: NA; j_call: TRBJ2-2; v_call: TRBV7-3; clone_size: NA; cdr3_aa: CASSLRQTTGELFF; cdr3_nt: TGTGCCAGCAGCTTAAGACAGACCACCGGGGAGCTGTTTTTT
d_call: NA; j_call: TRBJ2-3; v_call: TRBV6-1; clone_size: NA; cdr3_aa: CASSALPSDTQYF; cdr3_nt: TGTGCCAGCAGTGCCCTCCCTTCAGATACGCAGTATTTT
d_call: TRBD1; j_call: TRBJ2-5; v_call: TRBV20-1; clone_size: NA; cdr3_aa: CSAERGQGVGETQYF; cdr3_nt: TGCAGTGCCGAGCGGGGACAGGGAGTAGGGGAGACCCAGTACTTC
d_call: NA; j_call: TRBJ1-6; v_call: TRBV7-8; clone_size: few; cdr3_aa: CASSLALTSPLHF; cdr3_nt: TGTGCCAGCAGCTTAGCCCTCACGTCACCCCTCCACTTT
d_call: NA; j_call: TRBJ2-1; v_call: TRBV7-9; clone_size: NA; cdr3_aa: CASSLTGRGEQFF; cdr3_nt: TGTGCCAGCAGCCTCACAGGGCGAGGTGAGCAGTTCTTC
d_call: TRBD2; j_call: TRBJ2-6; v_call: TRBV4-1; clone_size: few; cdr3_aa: CASSLVPGLATGANVLTF; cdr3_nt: TGCGCCAGCAGCCTAGTACCGGGACTAGCGACTGGGGCCAACGTCCTGACTTTC
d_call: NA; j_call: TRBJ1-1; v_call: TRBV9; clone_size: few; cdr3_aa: CASSIGVGNTEAFF; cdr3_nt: TGTGCCAGCAGCATAGGAGTGGGCAACACTGAAGCTTTCTTT
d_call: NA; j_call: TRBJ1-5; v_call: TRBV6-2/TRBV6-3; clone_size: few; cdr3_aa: CASSSGVEGQPQHF; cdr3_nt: TGTGCCAGCAGCTCAGGGGTGGAGGGCCAGCCCCAGCATTTT
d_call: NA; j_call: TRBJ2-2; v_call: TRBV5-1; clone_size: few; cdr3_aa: CASSLDGELFF; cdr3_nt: TGCGCCAGCAGCTTGGACGGGGAGCTGTTTTTT
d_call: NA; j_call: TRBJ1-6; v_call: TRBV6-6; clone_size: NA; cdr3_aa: CASRQTYSPLHF; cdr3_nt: TGTGCCAGCCGACAGACTTATTCACCCCTCCACTTT
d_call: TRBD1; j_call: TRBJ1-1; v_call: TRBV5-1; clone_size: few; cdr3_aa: CASSLTGVRSEAFF; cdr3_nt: TGCGCCAGCAGCCTGACAGGGGTCAGGAGTGAAGCTTTCTTT
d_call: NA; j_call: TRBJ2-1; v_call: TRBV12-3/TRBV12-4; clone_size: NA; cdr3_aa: CASSIRRLDAEQFF; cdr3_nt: TGTGCCAGCAGTATCAGACGACTAGACGCTGAGCAGTTCTTC
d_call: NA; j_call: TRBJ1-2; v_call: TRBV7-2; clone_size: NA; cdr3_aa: CASSFYRANYGYTF; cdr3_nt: TGTGCCAGCAGCTTCTACAGAGCTAACTATGGCTACACCTTC